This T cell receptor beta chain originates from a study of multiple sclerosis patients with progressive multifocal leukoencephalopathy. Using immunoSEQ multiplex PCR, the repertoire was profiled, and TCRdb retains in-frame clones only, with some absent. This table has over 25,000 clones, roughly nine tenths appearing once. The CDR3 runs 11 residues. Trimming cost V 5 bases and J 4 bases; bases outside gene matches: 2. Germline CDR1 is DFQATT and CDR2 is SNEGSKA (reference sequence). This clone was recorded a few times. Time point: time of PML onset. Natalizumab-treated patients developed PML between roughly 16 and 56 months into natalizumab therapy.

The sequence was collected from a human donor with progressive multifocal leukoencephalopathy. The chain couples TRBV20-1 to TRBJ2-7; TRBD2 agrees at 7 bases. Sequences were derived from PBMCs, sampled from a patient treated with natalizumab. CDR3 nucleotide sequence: TGCAGTGCTCGGCGGGGGTACGAGCAGTACTTC. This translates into CSARRGYEQYF.